The 18 T cell receptor beta chains in this list originate from one sample, sequenced in a study of T-cell reconstitution after alpha-beta-depleted transplantation in children. The authors prepared the TCRbeta library with unique molecular identifiers. TCRdb passed the PCR reads through MiXCR, listing each CDR3 protein once. The table records around 250,000 distinct CDR3 sequences, about 25% of them present only once. The specimen was PBMCs, collected before TCRalphabeta/CD19-depleted stem cell transplant. These receptors were collected from a girl aged 2 to 10 with Fanconi anemia, due to receive a stem cell transplant.

This clonotype showed up many times. V usage is TRBV6-5 and J usage is TRBJ2-7, with 9 bases that match TRBD1. This CDR3 is 14 amino acids long. The V gene's germline CDR1 is MNHEY and CDR2 SVGAGI. Trimming at V came to 4 bases and at J to 4 bases, leaving 5 bases not matched to a gene. CDR3 in DNA: TGTGCCAGCAGTTCAGGACAGGGGCTTTACGAGCAGTACTTC. Translation: CASSSGQGLYEQYF.

This chain links TRBV7-2 with TRBJ2-7, with 7 bases matching TRBD1. The germline CDR1 and CDR2 sequences are SGHTA and FQGNSA. Trimming took 0 bases from V and 7 from J; bases not matched to a gene: 6. The CDR3 sequence is 14 residues long. The CDR3 sequence: CASSLAGGVEEQYF. The DNA of the CDR3 is TGTGCCAGCAGCTTAGCAGGGGGCGTGGAAGAGCAGTACTTC.

The chain joins TRBV7-8 to TRBJ1-6, with D unclear. Germline CDR1 and CDR2: SGHVS and FQNEAQ. CDR3 size: 17 residues. The V end lost 2 bases, the J end lost 0 bases, and 11 bases lay between the germline ends. Written as DNA, the CDR3 is TGTGCCAGCAGCTTAATGCGGGGAAGCTCCTATAATTCACCCCTCCACTTT. Its translation: CASSLMRGSSYNSPLHF.

There are many counts of this clonotype. The V call is TRBV20-1, the J call TRBJ2-1; possibly TRBD2 for D (6 bases). The V end was cut by 6 bases, the J end by 3 bases, with 15 bases between. This CDR3 has 14 residues. CDR1 is DFQATT and CDR2 is SNEGSKA in the germline V gene (reference sequence). The CDR3 sequence: CSAAGPTLYNEQFF. CDR3 DNA: TGCAGTGCCGCGGGACCTACTCTCTACAATGAGCAGTTCTTC.

This sequence joins TRBV29-1 and TRBJ2-1; no firm D call. CDR1 and CDR2 from the germline V gene are SQVTM and ANQGSEA. V dropped 4 bases and J dropped 4 bases, with 14 bases sitting between them. The CDR3 spans 14 residues. The CDR3 here is CSVGPHLTYNEQFF. For the CDR3, the DNA is TGCAGCGTTGGTCCCCACCTCACGTACAATGAGCAGTTCTTC.

This clonotype was seen a handful of times. The V and J genes are TRBV29-1 and TRBJ1-1; D is unclear. Germline V CDR1 and CDR2: SQVTM, ANQGSEA. Trimming took 1 base from V and 8 from J, leaving 8 bases between them. The CDR3 is 11 amino acids. The CDR3 bases are TGCAGCGTTGAAGTCTCAGTCGAAGCTTTCTTT. Amino acid sequence: CSVEVSVEAFF.

This clonotype was observed at least ten times. V is TRBV12-3 or TRBV12-4 and J is TRBJ2-1, with D perhaps TRBD2 (6 bases). V shed 10 bases and J shed 4 bases, with 17 bases lying between them. The CDR3 is 14 amino acids. The CDR3, as DNA: TGTGCCACCTGGGCGGGACGTAAGTACAATGAGCAGTTCTTC. Amino acids: CATWAGRKYNEQFF.

V usage is TRBV28 and J usage is TRBJ2-1, with D unresolved. This CDR3 contains 12 residues. V lost 6 bases and J 5 bases, leaving 8 bases between the germline ends. Germline values: CDR1 MDHEN, CDR2 SYDVKM. CDR3 loop: CASREEHNEQFF. The CDR3 DNA reads TGTGCCAGCAGGGAAGAGCACAATGAGCAGTTCTTC. The full variable domain, in which reference TRBV28 and TRBJ2-1 provide the parts outside the CDR3, is DVKVTQSSRYLVKRTGEKVFLECVQDMDHENMFWYRQDPGLGLRLIYFSYDVKMKEKGDIPEGYSVSREKKERFSLILESASTNQTSMYLCASREEHNEQFFGPGTRLTVL.

This rearrangement joins TRBV5-6 to TRBJ2-4; D perhaps matches TRBD1 (6 bases). The CDR3 has 17 amino acids. Between the trimmed V and J ends, which lost 3 bases and 1 base, there was a span of 17 bases. The V gene's germline CDR1 is SGHDT and CDR2 YYEEEE. CDR3 amino acids: CASSSRQALQAKNIQYF. The CDR3 nucleotides are TGTGCCAGCAGCTCACGACAGGCGCTTCAGGCCAAAAACATTCAGTACTTC.

The rearrangement uses TRBV3-1 and TRBJ2-1; 9 positions agree with TRBD2. V was clipped by 1 base and J by 3 bases; unmatched bases: 7. This CDR3 has 17 amino acids. CDR1 and CDR2 (germline): LGHDT, YNNKEL (reference sequence). The DNA for the CDR3 is TGTGCCAGCAGCCAAGGTTTAGCGGGGGATTACTACAATGAGCAGTTCTTC. Residues: CASSQGLAGDYYNEQFF.

The chain joins TRBV5-1 to TRBJ2-3; D unclear. This CDR3 contains 13 residues. The V end was cut by 7 bases, the J end by 2 bases, with 11 bases between. In germline, CDR1 is SGHRS, CDR2 YFSETQ. The CDR3 sequence: CASVEVITDTQYF. The CDR3 DNA reads TGCGCCAGCGTCGAGGTTATCACAGATACGCAGTATTTT.

The CDR3 loop reads CASSLDPGGDLNEQFF. The CDR3 coding sequence is TGCGCCAGCAGCTTGGATCCGGGAGGAGACCTCAATGAGCAGTTCTTC. The chain carries TRBV5-1 and TRBJ2-1, with 7 bases identical to TRBD2. The CDR3 has 16 residues. The germline V gene encodes CDR1 SGHRS and CDR2 YFSETQ. After removal of 0 bases from V and 6 bases from J, the junction contained 9 bases not matched to a gene.

The chain links TRBV4-2 to TRBJ2-3; 10 nucleotides agree with TRBD2. The ends lost 4 bases at V and 2 bases at J; junction bases unmatched: 6. CDR3 length equals 16 residues. Per germline, CDR1 LGHNA and CDR2 YNFKEQ. In DNA, the CDR3 is TGTGCCAGCAGCCCTTGGACTAGCGGTCCCACAGATACGCAGTATTTT. This sequence encodes CASSPWTSGPTDTQYF.

This chain uses TRBV29-1 with TRBJ2-7; 10 positions match TRBD2. Germline CDR1 reads SQVTM; CDR2 reads ANQGSEA. The V and J ends lost 5 bases and 0 bases, in that order; junction bases with no gene match: 19. The CDR3 extends over 19 amino acids. CDR3 DNA sequence: TGCAGCGTTTGGGGTTTTAGCGGGAGGTCCGATATCAGCTCCTACGAGCAGTACTTC. This sequence encodes CSVWGFSGRSDISSYEQYF.

The V and J genes are TRBV20-1 and TRBJ2-7; 11 bases are a match to TRBD1. From germline, CDR1 is DFQATT and CDR2 SNEGSKA (reference sequence). The CDR3 is made up of 13 amino acids. Trimming cost V 3 bases and J 6 bases; bases outside gene matches: 4. The CDR3 DNA sequence: TGCAGTGCTAGTAGGGACAGGGGGGCCGAGCAGTACTTC. This gives the protein CSASRDRGAEQYF.

Ten or more counts support this clonotype. The chain is built from TRBV7-8 and TRBJ2-7; TRBD1 aligns across 7 bases. The CDR3 has 16 residues. The trim removed 3 bases at V and 1 base at J, leaving 9 bases unmatched. Germline values: CDR1 SGHVS, CDR2 FQNEAQ. The CDR3 DNA reads TGTGCCAGCAGCTTGAGTACGGGACAGTCTTCCTACGAGCAGTACTTC. Its protein product is CASSLSTGQSSYEQYF. Based on the CDR3 plus reference TRBV7-8 and TRBJ2-7, the full variable domain is GAGVSQSPRYKVAKRGQDVALRCDPISGHVSLFWYQQALGQGPEFLTYFQNEAQLDKSGLPSDRFFAERPEGSVSTLKIQRTQQEDSAVYLCASSLSTGQSSYEQYFGPGTRLTVT.

This clonotype has ten or more counts. The chain links TRBV20-1 to TRBJ2-1; 10 nucleotides align to TRBD2. This CDR3 region has 14 residues. With V trimmed by 5 bases and J by 2 bases, 3 bases remained unmatched. CDR1 is DFQATT, CDR2 SNEGSKA, per germline (reference sequence). Written as DNA, the CDR3 is TGCAGTGCTCCAAGCGGGAGGGCCTACAATGAGCAGTTCTTC. Translating it yields CSAPSGRAYNEQFF.

The CDR3 DNA follows: TGTGCCAGCTCACCTCAGGGGCAGGGATACGAGCAGTACTTC. This encodes CASSPQGQGYEQYF. The rearrangement joins TRBV18 to TRBJ2-7, with D possibly TRBD1 on 6 matching bases. Trimming cost V 3 bases and J 4 bases, with 13 bases left between them. The CDR3 loop spans 14 amino acids. The germline CDR1 and CDR2 sequences are KGHSH and LQKENI.